The 11 T cell receptor beta chains presented below share a single source sample, sequenced in a study of cytomegalovirus exposure and HLA in healthy donors. Both 60 Vbeta primers and 13 Jbeta primers went into the PCR. Using immunoSEQ multiplex PCR, the repertoire was profiled, and TCRdb retains in-frame clones only, with some absent. The data contain approximately 81,000 clones, 77% of them singletons. Sequenced sample: PBMCs. These receptors came from a man between 45 and 60 years old in good health and CMV-seropositive.

The chain recombines TRBV19 with TRBJ2-7; the match to TRBD2 covers 8 bases. The CDR3 has 13 residues. V was pared by 8 bases and J by 1 base, with 4 bases of the junction left unmatched. CDR1 and CDR2 from the germline V gene are LNHDA and SQIVND (reference sequence). The CDR3 is CASDAGGSYEQYF. DNA for the CDR3: TGTGCCAGTGACGCGGGGGGATCCTACGAGCAGTACTTC.

The gene calls are TRBV7-6 and TRBJ2-7; 8 nucleotides align to TRBD2. CDR1 and CDR2 (germline): SGHVS, FNYEAQ. V lost 8 bases, J lost 0 bases, and 12 bases stayed unmatched. CDR3 size: 16 residues. This CDR3 reads CASSPHGLAGSYEQYF. CDR3 DNA sequence: TGTGCCAGCTCCCCACACGGTCTAGCGGGCTCCTACGAGCAGTACTTC.

CDR3 protein: CASRRLGTPTGNEQFF. Here the CDR3 DNA reads TGTGCCAGTAGGCGACTAGGGACCCCGACCGGCAATGAGCAGTTCTTC. V and J are TRBV19 and TRBJ2-1, with D tentatively TRBD2 (6 bases). Between the trimmed V and J ends, which lost 6 bases and 6 bases, there was a span of 21 bases. Germline V gives CDR1 LNHDA, CDR2 SQIVND (reference sequence). The CDR3 loop spans 16 amino acids. Filled out from reference TRBV19 and TRBJ2-1, the complete variable domain reads DGGITQSPKYLFRKEGQNVTLSCEQNLNHDAMYWYRQDPGQGLRLIYYSQIVNDFQKGDIAEGYSVSREKKESFPLTVTSAQKNPTAFYLCASRRLGTPTGNEQFFGPGTRLTVL.

This chain uses TRBV6-5 with TRBJ2-3; D gene ambiguous. V lost 7 bases to trimming and J lost 0 bases, with 11 bases between them. CDR1 MNHEY and CDR2 SVGAGI come from the germline V gene. The CDR3 sequence is 14 residues long. CDR3 DNA sequence: TGTGCCAGCAAATTTAGCCACAGCACAGATACGCAGTATTTT. Protein product: CASKFSHSTDTQYF.

The gene calls are TRBV5-1 and TRBJ2-1; TRBD2 matches at 7 bases. The CDR3 loop spans 16 amino acids. The V gene end was trimmed by 3 bases and the J gene end by 2 bases; junction bases not matched to a gene: 8. The germline gives CDR1 SGHRS, CDR2 YFSETQ. DNA for the CDR3: TGCGCCAGCAGCTCAACTAGCGCTAGAACCTACAATGAGCAGTTCTTC. Encoded protein: CASSSTSARTYNEQFF. The full variable domain, its missing parts supplied by reference TRBV5-1 and TRBJ2-1, is KAGVTQTPRYLIKTRGQQVTLSCSPISGHRSVSWYQQTPGQGLQFLFEYFSETQRNKGNFPGRFSGRQFSNSRSEMNVSTLELGDSALYLCASSSTSARTYNEQFFGPGTRLTVL.

The rearrangement joins TRBV5-1 to TRBJ2-7; D might be TRBD1 (5 bases). The germline V gene encodes CDR1 SGHRS and CDR2 YFSETQ. This CDR3 spans 12 amino acids. V lost 0 bases to trimming and J lost 7 bases, with 8 bases between them. CDR3: CASSLGSGEQYF. The CDR3 DNA follows: TGCGCCAGCAGCTTGGGGTCAGGGGAGCAGTACTTC. The full variable domain, rest sourced from reference TRBV5-1 and TRBJ2-7, is KAGVTQTPRYLIKTRGQQVTLSCSPISGHRSVSWYQQTPGQGLQFLFEYFSETQRNKGNFPGRFSGRQFSNSRSEMNVSTLELGDSALYLCASSLGSGEQYFGPGTRLTVT.

The genes are TRBV4-3 and TRBJ1-6, with D unresolved. Between the trimmed V and J ends, which lost 0 bases and 1 base, there was a span of 13 bases. The CDR3 length is 18 residues. Germline V gives CDR1 LGHNA, CDR2 YSLEER. The CDR3 is CASSQDRVGPSYNSPLHF. The CDR3 DNA reads TGCGCCAGCAGCCAAGATCGAGTGGGCCCGTCCTATAATTCACCCCTCCACTTT.

The V gene is TRBV5-5, the J gene TRBJ1-2; D not certain. Looked up from germline, CDR1 is SGHKS and CDR2 is YYEKEE (reference sequence). Deletions cut 0 bases from V and 0 bases from J, with 9 bases between. The CDR3 is 15 residues long. This CDR3 reads CASSLVRTANYGYTF. The CDR3 coding sequence is TGTGCCAGCAGCTTGGTTCGAACAGCTAACTATGGCTACACCTTC.

This clone was observed a single time. The chain combines TRBV6-1 with TRBJ1-1; possible D gene TRBD1, 6 bases. Between the trimmed V and J ends, which lost 2 bases and 8 bases, there was a span of 12 bases. Germline assignment: CDR1 MNHNS and CDR2 SASEGT. This CDR3 spans 13 amino acids. The CDR3 nucleotides are TGTGCCAGCAGTGAATTGGCCAGGGGAGAAGCTTTCTTT. This translates into CASSELARGEAFF.

This chain links TRBV6-5 with TRBJ2-1; D may be TRBD2 (6 bases). This CDR3 spans 16 amino acids. Trimming shortened V by 2 bases and J by 0 bases, and 11 bases separated the two germline ends. Germline V gene data show CDR1 as MNHEY and CDR2 as SVGAGI. CDR3 sequence reads: CASSYGSGRSYNEQFF. In DNA, the CDR3 is TGTGCCAGCAGTTACGGTAGCGGACGCTCCTACAATGAGCAGTTCTTC.

The V call is TRBV11-3, the J call TRBJ1-1; no clear D gene. The CDR3 covers 15 residues. CDR1 is SGHNT and CDR2 is YENEEA in the germline V gene. V lost 5 bases, J lost 2 bases, and 15 bases lay in between. CDR3 in amino acids: CASSPGPSGNTEAFF. In DNA form, the CDR3 reads TGTGCCAGCAGCCCCGGACCCTCGGGAAACACTGAAGCTTTCTTT. The whole variable domain, filled in from reference TRBV11-3 and TRBJ1-1, reads EAGVVQSPRYKIIEKKQPVAFWCNPISGHNTLYWYLQNLGQGPELLIRYENEEAVDDSQLPKDRFSAERLKGVDSTLKIQPAELGDSAVYLCASSPGPSGNTEAFFGQGTRLTVV.